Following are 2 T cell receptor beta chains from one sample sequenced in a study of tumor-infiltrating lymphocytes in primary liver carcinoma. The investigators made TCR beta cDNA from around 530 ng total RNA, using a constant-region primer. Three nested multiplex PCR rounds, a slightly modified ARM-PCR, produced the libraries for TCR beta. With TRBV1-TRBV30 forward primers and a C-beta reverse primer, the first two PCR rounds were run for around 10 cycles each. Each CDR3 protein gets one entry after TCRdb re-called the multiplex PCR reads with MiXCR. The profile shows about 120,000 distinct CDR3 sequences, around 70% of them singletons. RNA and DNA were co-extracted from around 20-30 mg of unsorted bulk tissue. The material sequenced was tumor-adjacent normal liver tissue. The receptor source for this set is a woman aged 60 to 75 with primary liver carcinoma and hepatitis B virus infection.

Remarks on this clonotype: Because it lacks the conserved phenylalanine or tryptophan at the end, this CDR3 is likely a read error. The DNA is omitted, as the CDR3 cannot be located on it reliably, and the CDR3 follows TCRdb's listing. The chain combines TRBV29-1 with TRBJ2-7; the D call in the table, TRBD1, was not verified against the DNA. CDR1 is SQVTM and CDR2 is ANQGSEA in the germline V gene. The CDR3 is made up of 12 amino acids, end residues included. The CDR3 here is CSVADTMYEQYS.

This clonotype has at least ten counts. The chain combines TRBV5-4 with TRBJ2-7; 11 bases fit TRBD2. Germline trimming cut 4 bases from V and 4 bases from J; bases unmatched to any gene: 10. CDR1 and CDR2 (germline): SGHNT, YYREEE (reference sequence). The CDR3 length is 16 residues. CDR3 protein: CASSPPGSGRAYEQYF. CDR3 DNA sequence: TGTGCCAGCAGCCCACCGGGTAGCGGGAGGGCGTACGAGCAGTACTTC.